This T cell receptor (beta chain) came from a study of shared clonotypes between healthy human individuals. General study points: Though the depth was large, rarefaction showed that sorted-subset sequencing was incomplete. Sequencing depth was a factor that was expected to affect clonotype sharing among donors.

The CD4+ fraction was divided into a CD45RA+ naive subset and a CD45RA-negative memory subset. Method: immunoSEQ multiplex PCR; TCRdb's copy keeps in-frame clones and lacks some. The sample includes hundreds of thousands of clones, 90% to 97% of them seen just once. In the case of this clone: Its antigen is as yet unknown.

J was trimmed by 5 bases and V by 6 bases; bases with no gene match: 4. There are 13 residues in the CDR3. From germline, CDR1 is PRHDT and CDR2 FYEKMQ (reference sequence). This sequence joins TRBV13 and TRBJ2-3; 8 positions agree with TRBD2. This TCR came from a woman aged 25 to 39 in good health. What was sequenced was naive CD4+ T cells sorted from blood. Subset specified: CD45RA+ positively selected. CDR3 bases: TGTGCCAGCAGTTGGACTAGCCGAGATACGCAGTATTTT. This translates into CASSWTSRDTQYF.